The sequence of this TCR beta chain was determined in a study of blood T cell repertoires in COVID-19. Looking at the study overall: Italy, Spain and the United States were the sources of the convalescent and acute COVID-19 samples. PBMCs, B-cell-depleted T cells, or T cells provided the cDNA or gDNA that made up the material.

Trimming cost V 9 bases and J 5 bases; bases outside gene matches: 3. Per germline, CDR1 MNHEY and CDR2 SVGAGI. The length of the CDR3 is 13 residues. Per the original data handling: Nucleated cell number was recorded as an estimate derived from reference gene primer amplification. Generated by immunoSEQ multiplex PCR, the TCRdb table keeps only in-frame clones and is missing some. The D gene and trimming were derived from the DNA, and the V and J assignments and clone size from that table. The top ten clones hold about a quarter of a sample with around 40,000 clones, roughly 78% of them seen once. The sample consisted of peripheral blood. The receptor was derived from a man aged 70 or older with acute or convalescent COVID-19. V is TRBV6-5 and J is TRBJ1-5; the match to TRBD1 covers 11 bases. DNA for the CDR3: TGTGCCAGTGGACAGGGGGCCTATCAGCCCCAGCATTTT. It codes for CASGQGAYQPQHF.